A selection of T cell receptor beta chains follows, all from one sample in a study of technical replicates of blood from a few donors. Here immunoSEQ multiplex PCR was the method, and the copy in TCRdb shows in-frame clones only, minus some. The table shows about 75,000 clones, with approximately 97% occurring only once. Specimen: T cells isolated from PBMCs. These TCRs come from a human donor in good health. The CDR3 runs from the conserved cysteine through the conserved F or W. A D gene is named only where the DNA matches it firmly. Clone size is given for some rows only: seen once, a few or many times, or a class if the clone is expanded.

size: -; V: TRBV28; J: TRBJ1-2; D: TRBD1; CDR3: CASSLPGGQGYGYTF; DNA: TGTGCCAGCAGTTTACCCGGGGGACAGGGGTATGGCTACACCTTC
size: -; V: TRBV11-2; J: TRBJ2-3; D: TRBD2; CDR3: CASSLEGLAGGRRDTQYF; DNA: TGTGCCAGCAGCTTAGAAGGACTAGCGGGGGGCCGGCGGGATACGCAGTATTTT
size: -; V: TRBV7-8; J: TRBJ1-4; D: TRBD1; CDR3: CASSSQGAPGEKLFF; DNA: TGTGCCAGCAGTTCCCAGGGGGCGCCGGGTGAAAAACTGTTTTTT
size: -; V: TRBV7-9; J: TRBJ1-1; D: -; CDR3: CASSQTENTEAFF; DNA: TGTGCCAGCAGCCAGACAGAGAACACTGAAGCTTTCTTT
size: -; V: TRBV7-9; J: TRBJ2-1; D: -; CDR3: CASSLILNEQFF; DNA: TGTGCCAGCAGCTTAATTCTCAATGAGCAGTTCTTC
size: -; V: TRBV27; J: TRBJ2-6; D: -; CDR3: CASSFGRANVLTF; DNA: TGTGCCAGCAGTTTTGGCAGGGCCAACGTCCTGACTTTC
size: -; V: TRBV29-1; J: TRBJ2-5; D: -; CDR3: CSVTDRGGQETQYF; DNA: TGCAGCGTTACCGACAGGGGAGGGCAAGAGACCCAGTACTTC
size: -; V: TRBV19; J: TRBJ1-6; D: TRBD1; CDR3: CASTDRVDSPLHF; DNA: TGTGCCAGTACAGACAGGGTAGACTCACCCCTCCACTTT
size: -; V: TRBV5-1; J: TRBJ2-5; D: -; CDR3: CASSLGYREQETQYF; DNA: TGCGCCAGCAGCTTGGGCTATCGGGAACAAGAGACCCAGTACTTC
size: -; V: TRBV6-4; J: TRBJ2-6; D: TRBD1; CDR3: CASSGTGGAGANVLTF; DNA: TGTGCCAGCAGTGGGACAGGGGGCGCTGGGGCCAACGTCCTGACTTTC
size: -; V: TRBV11-2; J: TRBJ1-4; D: -; CDR3: CASSFRDINEKLFF; DNA: TGTGCCAGCAGCTTCCGGGACATCAATGAAAAACTGTTTTTT
size: -; V: TRBV20-1; J: TRBJ2-7; D: -; CDR3: CSARDGRGQYF; DNA: TGCAGTGCTAGAGATGGACGGGGGCAGTACTTC
size: -; V: TRBV7-2; J: TRBJ2-7; D: TRBD1; CDR3: CASSAGDRGYEQYF; DNA: TGTGCCAGCAGCGCGGGGGACAGGGGTTACGAGCAGTACTTC
size: few; V: TRBV7-6; J: TRBJ2-1; D: TRBD2; CDR3: CASSLQGLAGMDEQFF; DNA: TGTGCCAGCAGCTTACAAGGGCTAGCGGGGATGGATGAGCAGTTCTTC
size: -; V: TRBV10-1; J: TRBJ2-3; D: TRBD2; CDR3: CASSDPGLVTDTQYF; DNA: TGCGCCAGCAGTGACCCCGGACTAGTCACAGATACGCAGTATTTT
size: -; V: TRBV18; J: TRBJ1-2; D: TRBD1; CDR3: CASSDPGQRVYGYTF; DNA: TGTGCCAGCTCCGATCCGGGACAGCGAGTCTATGGCTACACCTTC
size: -; V: TRBV5-6; J: TRBJ1-2; D: -; CDR3: CASSRDRIYGYTF; DNA: TGTGCCAGCAGCCGAGACAGGATCTATGGCTACACCTTC
size: -; V: TRBV27; J: TRBJ2-5; D: TRBD1; CDR3: CASSSWTGEETQYF; DNA: TGTGCCAGCAGTTCGTGGACAGGGGAAGAGACCCAGTACTTC
size: -; V: TRBV7-6; J: TRBJ2-3; D: -; CDR3: CASSLSSTDTQYF; DNA: TGTGCCAGCAGCTTATCGAGCACAGATACGCAGTATTTT
size: -; V: TRBV9; J: TRBJ2-1; D: TRBD2; CDR3: CASSVLAGVSYNEQFF; DNA: TGTGCCAGCAGCGTATTAGCGGGGGTGTCCTACAATGAGCAGTTCTTC
size: -; V: TRBV5-1; J: TRBJ2-5; D: -; CDR3: CASAPNDGETQYF; DNA: TGCGCCAGCGCTCCCAATGACGGGGAGACCCAGTACTTC
size: -; V: TRBV19; J: TRBJ2-6; D: -; CDR3: CASSPQGLLPTSGANVLTF; DNA: TGTGCCAGTAGTCCGCAGGGGCTTCTACCAACCTCTGGGGCCAACGTCCTGACTTTC
size: -; V: TRBV9; J: TRBJ2-3; D: -; CDR3: CASSVRVDTQYF; DNA: TGTGCCAGCAGCGTACGCGTTGATACGCAGTATTTT
size: -; V: TRBV29-1; J: TRBJ1-2; D: TRBD1; CDR3: CSVDQGQGNGYTF; DNA: TGCAGCGTTGATCAGGGACAGGGGAACGGCTACACCTTC
size: -; V: TRBV27; J: TRBJ2-7; D: -; CDR3: CASSLISRDEQYF; DNA: TGTGCCAGCAGTTTAATCTCGCGGGACGAGCAGTACTTC
size: once; V: TRBV19; J: TRBJ2-3; D: -; CDR3: CASSPLAGDTQYF; DNA: TGTGCCAGTAGTCCCCTAGCAGGCGATACGCAGTATTTT